These 2 T cell receptor beta chains originate from one sample sequenced in a study of blood T cells in healthy people across ages. A J-beta primer mix and a sample-barcoded 5' primer were used in a second PCR of roughly 6 to 11 cycles. TCRdb itself ran the 5' RACE reads through MiXCR, one entry per CDR3 protein. The data show about 1.8 million distinct CDR3 sequences, with around 48% seen just once and approximately 2.1% held by the top ten. The sample comprised blood. The receptors shown here come from a woman aged 40 to 50 in good health.

In its sample, this clonotype was seen a few times. The chain links TRBV7-3 to TRBJ2-1; maybe TRBD2 (6 bases). CDR1 SGHTA and CDR2 FQGTGA come from the germline V gene. The CDR3 runs to 17 residues. Trimming cost V 4 bases and J 1 base, with 17 bases left between them. This CDR3 is CASSSSGLGGSYNEQFF. CDR3 sequence (DNA): TGTGCCAGCAGCTCCTCGGGACTTGGAGGGTCCTACAATGAGCAGTTCTTC.

The chain has TRBV20-1 and TRBJ1-5; 7 bases line up with TRBD1. The trim removed 3 bases at V and 6 bases at J, leaving 11 bases unmatched. The CDR3 loop spans 15 amino acids. In germline, CDR1 is DFQATT, CDR2 SNEGSKA (reference sequence). In DNA, the CDR3 is TGCAGTGCTAGCCGTGACAGGGCTTTCGGTCAGCCCCAGCATTTT. Translating gives CSASRDRAFGQPQHF.